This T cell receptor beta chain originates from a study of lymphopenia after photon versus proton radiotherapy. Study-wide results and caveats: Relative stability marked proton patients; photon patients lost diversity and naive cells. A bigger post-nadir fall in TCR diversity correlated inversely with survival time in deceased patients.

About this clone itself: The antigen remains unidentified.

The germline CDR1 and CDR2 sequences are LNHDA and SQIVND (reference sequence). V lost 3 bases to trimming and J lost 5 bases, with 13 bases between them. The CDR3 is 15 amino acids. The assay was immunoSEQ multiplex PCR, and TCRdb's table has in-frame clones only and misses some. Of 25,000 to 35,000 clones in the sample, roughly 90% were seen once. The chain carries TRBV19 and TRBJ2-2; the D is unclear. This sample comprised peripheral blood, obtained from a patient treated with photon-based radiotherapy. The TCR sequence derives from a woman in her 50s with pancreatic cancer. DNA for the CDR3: TGTGCCAGTAGTATGCTAAGGCAGGAGACCGGGGAGCTGTTTTTT. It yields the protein CASSMLRQETGELFF. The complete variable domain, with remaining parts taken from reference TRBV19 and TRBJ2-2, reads DGGITQSPKYLFRKEGQNVTLSCEQNLNHDAMYWYRQDPGQGLRLIYYSQIVNDFQKGDIAEGYSVSREKKESFPLTVTSAQKNPTAFYLCASSMLRQETGELFFGEGSRLTVL.